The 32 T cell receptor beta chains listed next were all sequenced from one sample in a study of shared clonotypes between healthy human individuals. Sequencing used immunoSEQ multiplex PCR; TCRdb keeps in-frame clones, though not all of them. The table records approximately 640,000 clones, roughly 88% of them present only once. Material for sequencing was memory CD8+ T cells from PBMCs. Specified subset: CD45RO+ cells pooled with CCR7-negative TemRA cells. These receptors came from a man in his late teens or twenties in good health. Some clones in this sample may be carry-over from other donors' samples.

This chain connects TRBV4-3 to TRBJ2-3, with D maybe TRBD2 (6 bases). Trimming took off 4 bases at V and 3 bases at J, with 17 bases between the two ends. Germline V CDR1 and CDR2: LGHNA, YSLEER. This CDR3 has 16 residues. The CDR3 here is CASSPFGTGATDTQYF. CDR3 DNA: TGCGCCAGCAGCCCGTTCGGGACGGGAGCAACAGATACGCAGTATTTT.

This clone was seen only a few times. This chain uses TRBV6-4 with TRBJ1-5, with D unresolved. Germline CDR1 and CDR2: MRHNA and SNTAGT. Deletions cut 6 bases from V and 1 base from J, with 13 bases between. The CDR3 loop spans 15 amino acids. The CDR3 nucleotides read TGTGCCAGCAGCGAGTCGGCCTGGAGCAATCAGCCCCAGCATTTT. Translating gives CASSESAWSNQPQHF.

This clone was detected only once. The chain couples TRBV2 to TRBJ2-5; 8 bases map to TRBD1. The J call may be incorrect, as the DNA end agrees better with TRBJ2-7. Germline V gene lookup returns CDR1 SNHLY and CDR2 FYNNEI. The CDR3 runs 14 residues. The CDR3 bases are TGTGCCAGCTACGGACAGGGAGCGACCTACGAGCAGTACTTC. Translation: CASYGQGATYEQYF.

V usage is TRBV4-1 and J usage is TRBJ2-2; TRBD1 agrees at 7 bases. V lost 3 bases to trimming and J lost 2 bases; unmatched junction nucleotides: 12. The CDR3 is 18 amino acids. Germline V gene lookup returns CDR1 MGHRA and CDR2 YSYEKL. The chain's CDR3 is CASSHSDRLNLNTGELFF. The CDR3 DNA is TGCGCCAGCAGCCATTCGGACAGGTTAAACTTAAACACCGGGGAGCTGTTTTTT.

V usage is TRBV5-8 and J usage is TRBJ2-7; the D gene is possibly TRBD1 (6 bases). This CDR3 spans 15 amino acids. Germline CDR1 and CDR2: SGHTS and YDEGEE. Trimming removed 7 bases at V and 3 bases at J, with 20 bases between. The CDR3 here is CASDWSGAVNYEQYF. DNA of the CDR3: TGTGCCAGCGATTGGTCAGGGGCCGTCAACTACGAGCAGTACTTC.

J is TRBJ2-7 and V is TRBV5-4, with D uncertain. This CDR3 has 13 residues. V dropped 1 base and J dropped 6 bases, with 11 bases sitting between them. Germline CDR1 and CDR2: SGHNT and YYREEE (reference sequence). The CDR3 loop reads CASSLKGYREQYF. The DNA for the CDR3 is TGTGCCAGCAGCTTGAAGGGTTATCGCGAGCAGTACTTC.

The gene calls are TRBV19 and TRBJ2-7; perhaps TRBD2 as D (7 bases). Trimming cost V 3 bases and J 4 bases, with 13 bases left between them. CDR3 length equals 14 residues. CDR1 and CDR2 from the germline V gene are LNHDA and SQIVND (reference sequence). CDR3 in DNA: TGTGCCAGTAGTATGCTAGGGGGGGCATACGAGCAGTACTTC. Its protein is CASSMLGGAYEQYF. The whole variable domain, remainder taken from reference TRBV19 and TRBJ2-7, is DGGITQSPKYLFRKEGQNVTLSCEQNLNHDAMYWYRQDPGQGLRLIYYSQIVNDFQKGDIAEGYSVSREKKESFPLTVTSAQKNPTAFYLCASSMLGGAYEQYFGPGTRLTVT.

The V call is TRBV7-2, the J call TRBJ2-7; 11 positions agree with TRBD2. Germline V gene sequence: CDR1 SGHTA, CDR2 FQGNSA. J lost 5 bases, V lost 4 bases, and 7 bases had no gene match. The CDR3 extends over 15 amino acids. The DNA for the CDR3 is TGTGCCAGCAGCTCAAGTGGACTAGCGGGCAACGAGCAGTACTTC. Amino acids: CASSSSGLAGNEQYF.

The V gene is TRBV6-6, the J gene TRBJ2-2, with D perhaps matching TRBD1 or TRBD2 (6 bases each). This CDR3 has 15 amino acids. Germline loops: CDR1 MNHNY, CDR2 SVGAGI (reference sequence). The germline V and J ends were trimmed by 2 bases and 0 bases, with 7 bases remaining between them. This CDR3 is CASSYRGPNTGELFF. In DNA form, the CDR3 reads TGTGCCAGCAGTTACCGGGGGCCGAACACCGGGGAGCTGTTTTTT.

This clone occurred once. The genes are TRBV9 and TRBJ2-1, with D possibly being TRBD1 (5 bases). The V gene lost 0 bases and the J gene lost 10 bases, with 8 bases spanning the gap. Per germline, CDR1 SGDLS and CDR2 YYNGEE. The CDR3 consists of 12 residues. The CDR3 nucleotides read TGTGCCAGCAGCGTAGGGGGCGGCGAGCAGTTCTTC. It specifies CASSVGGGEQFF.

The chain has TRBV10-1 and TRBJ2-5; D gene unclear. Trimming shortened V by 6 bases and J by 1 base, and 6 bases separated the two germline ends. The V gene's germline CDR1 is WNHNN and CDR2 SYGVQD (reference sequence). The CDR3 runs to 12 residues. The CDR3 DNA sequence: TGCGCCAGCAGGCGACCCCAAGAGACCCAGTACTTC. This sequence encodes CASRRPQETQYF.

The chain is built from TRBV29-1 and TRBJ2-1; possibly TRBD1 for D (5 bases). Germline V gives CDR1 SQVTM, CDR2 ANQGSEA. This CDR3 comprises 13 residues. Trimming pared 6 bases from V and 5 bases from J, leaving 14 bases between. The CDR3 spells CSVEPGSHNEQFF. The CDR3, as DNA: TGCAGCGTCGAACCAGGGTCCCACAATGAGCAGTTCTTC.

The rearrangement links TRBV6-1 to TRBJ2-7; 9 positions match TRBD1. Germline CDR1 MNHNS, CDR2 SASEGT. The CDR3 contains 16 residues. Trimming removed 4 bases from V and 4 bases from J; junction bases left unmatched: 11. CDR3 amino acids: CASSVTRDRVYYEQYF. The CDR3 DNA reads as TGTGCCAGCAGTGTAACCCGGGACAGGGTTTATTACGAGCAGTACTTC.

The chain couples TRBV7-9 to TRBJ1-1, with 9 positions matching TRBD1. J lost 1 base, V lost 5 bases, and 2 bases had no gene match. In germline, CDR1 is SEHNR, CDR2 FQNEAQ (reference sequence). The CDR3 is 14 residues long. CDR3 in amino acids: CASSGGQGNTEAFF. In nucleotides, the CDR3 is TGTGCCAGCAGCGGGGGACAGGGGAACACTGAAGCTTTCTTT.

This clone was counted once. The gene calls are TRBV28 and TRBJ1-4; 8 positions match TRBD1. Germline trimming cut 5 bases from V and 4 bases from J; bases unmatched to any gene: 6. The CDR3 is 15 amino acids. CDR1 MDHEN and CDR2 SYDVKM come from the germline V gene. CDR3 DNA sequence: TGTGCCAGCAGTCCGAGGGACAGGATTAATGAAAAACTGTTTTTT. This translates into CASSPRDRINEKLFF.

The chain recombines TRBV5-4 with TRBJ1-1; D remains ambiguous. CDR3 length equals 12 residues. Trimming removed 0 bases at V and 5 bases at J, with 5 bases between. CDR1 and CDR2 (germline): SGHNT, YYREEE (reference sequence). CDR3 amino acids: CASSLAMTEAFF. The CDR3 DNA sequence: TGTGCCAGCAGCTTGGCCATGACTGAAGCTTTCTTT.

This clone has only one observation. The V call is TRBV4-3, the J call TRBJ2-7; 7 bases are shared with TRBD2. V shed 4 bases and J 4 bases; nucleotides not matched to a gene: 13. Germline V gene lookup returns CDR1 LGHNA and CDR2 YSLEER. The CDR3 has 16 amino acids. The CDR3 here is CASSLSLGEGRYEQYF. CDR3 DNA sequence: TGCGCCAGCAGCCTGTCTTTGGGGGAGGGTAGGTACGAGCAGTACTTC.

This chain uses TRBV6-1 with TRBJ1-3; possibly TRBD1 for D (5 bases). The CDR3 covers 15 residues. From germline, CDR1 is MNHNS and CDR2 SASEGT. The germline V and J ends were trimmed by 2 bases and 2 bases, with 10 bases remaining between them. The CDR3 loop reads CASSERGIAGNTIYF. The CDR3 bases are TGTGCCAGCAGTGAACGGGGGATTGCTGGAAACACCATATATTTT.

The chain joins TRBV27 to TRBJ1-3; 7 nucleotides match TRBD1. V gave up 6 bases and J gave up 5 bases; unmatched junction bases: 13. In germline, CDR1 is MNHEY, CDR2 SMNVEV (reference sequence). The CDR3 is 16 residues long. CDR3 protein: CASSMTGTYGRNTIYF. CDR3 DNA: TGTGCCAGCAGCATGACAGGGACGTACGGCCGAAACACCATATATTTT.

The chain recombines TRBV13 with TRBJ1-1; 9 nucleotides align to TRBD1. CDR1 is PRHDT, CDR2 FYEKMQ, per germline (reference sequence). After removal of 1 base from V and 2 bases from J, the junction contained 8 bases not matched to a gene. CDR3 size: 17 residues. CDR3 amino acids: CASSLEGTGIYNTEAFF. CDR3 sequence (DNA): TGTGCCAGCAGCTTAGAGGGGACAGGGATTTATAACACTGAAGCTTTCTTT.

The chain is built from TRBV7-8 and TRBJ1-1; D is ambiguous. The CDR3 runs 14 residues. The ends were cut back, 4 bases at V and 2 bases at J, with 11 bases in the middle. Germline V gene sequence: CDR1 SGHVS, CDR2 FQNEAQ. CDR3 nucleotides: TGTGCCAGCAGCTCGCCCCCAGCCAACACTGAAGCTTTCTTT. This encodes CASSSPPANTEAFF. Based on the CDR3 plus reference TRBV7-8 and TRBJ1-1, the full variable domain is GAGVSQSPRYKVAKRGQDVALRCDPISGHVSLFWYQQALGQGPEFLTYFQNEAQLDKSGLPSDRFFAERPEGSVSTLKIQRTQQEDSAVYLCASSSPPANTEAFFGQGTRLTVV.

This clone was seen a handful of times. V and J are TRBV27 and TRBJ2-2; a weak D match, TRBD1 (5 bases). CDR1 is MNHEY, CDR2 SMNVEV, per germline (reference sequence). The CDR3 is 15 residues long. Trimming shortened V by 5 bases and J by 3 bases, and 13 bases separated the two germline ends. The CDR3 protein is CASSPDSVYTGELFF. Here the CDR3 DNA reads TGTGCCAGCAGTCCCGACAGCGTCTACACCGGGGAGCTGTTTTTT.

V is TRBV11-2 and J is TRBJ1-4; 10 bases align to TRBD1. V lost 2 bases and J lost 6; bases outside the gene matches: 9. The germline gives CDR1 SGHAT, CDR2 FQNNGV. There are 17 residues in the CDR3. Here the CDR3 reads CASSLSVGTGVHEKLFF. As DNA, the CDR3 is TGTGCCAGCAGCTTATCCGTGGGGACAGGGGTACATGAAAAACTGTTTTTT.

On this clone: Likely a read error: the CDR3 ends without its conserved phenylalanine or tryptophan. In DNA form, the CDR3 reads TGTGCCAGCAGCGTAGGCGGGGCCTATGGCTACACCCTC. This codes for CASSVGGAYGYTL. V usage is TRBV9 and J usage is TRBJ1-2; a weak D match, TRBD1 (5 bases). This CDR3 has 13 residues. Trimming pared 0 bases from V and 4 bases from J, leaving 7 bases between. Per germline, CDR1 SGDLS and CDR2 YYNGEE.

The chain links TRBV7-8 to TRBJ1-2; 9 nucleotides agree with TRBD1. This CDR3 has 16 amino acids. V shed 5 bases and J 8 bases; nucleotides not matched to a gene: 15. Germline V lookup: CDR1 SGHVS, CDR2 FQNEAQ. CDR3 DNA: TGTGCCAGCAGCCTCAAACCCACGGGACAGGGAAACGGCTACACCTTC. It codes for CASSLKPTGQGNGYTF. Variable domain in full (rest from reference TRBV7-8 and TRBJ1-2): GAGVSQSPRYKVAKRGQDVALRCDPISGHVSLFWYQQALGQGPEFLTYFQNEAQLDKSGLPSDRFFAERPEGSVSTLKIQRTQQEDSAVYLCASSLKPTGQGNGYTFGSGTRLTVV.

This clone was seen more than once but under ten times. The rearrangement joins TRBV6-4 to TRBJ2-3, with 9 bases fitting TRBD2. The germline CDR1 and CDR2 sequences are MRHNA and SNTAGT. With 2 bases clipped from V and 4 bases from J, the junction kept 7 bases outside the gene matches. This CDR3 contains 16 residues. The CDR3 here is CASSDKAGGGADTQYF. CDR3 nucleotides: TGTGCCAGCAGTGACAAAGCGGGAGGAGGCGCAGATACGCAGTATTTT.

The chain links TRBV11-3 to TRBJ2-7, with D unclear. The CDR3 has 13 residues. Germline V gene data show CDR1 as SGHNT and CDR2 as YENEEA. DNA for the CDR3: TGTTCACCCACCCGCAGTTTTTGCTACGAGCAGTACTTC. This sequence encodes CSPTRSFCYEQYF. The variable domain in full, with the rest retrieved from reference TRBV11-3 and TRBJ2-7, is EAGVVQSPRYKIIEKKQPVAFWCNPISGHNTLYWYLQNLGQGPELLIRYENEEAVDDSQLPKDRFSAERLKGVDSTLKIQPAELGDSAVYLCSPTRSFCYEQYFGPGTRLTVT.

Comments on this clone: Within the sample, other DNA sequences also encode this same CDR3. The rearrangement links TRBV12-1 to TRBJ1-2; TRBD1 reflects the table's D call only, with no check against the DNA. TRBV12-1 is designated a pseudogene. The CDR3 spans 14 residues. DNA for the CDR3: TGTGCCAGCAGCCCGAGGACAGGTAACTATGGCTACACCTTC. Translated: CASSPRTGNYGYTF.

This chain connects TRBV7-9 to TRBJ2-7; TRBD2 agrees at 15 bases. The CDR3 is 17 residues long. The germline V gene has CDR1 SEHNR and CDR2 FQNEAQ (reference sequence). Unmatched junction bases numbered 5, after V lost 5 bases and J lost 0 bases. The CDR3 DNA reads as TGTGCCAGCAGCACCGGGACTAGCGGGAGGATCTCCTACGAGCAGTACTTC. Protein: CASSTGTSGRISYEQYF.

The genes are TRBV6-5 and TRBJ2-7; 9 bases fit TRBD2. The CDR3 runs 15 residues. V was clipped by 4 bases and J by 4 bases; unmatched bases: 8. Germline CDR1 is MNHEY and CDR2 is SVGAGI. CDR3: CASSSPPSGRYEQYF. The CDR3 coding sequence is TGTGCCAGCAGTTCACCCCCCAGCGGGAGGTACGAGCAGTACTTC.

The CDR3 spells CASSGWLAGGPYEQYF. The CDR3 DNA is TGTGCCAGCAGCGGGTGGCTAGCGGGAGGACCCTACGAGCAGTACTTC. The gene calls are TRBV5-4 and TRBJ2-7; 11 nucleotides agree with TRBD2. V lost 4 bases and J lost 2; bases outside the gene matches: 8. CDR1 and CDR2 (germline): SGHNT, YYREEE (reference sequence). CDR3 length: 16 residues.

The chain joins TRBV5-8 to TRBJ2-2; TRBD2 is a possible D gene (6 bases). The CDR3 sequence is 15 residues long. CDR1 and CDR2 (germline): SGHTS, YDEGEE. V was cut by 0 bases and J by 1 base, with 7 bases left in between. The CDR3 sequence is CASSLVGGNTGELFF. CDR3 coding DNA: TGTGCCAGCAGCTTGGTGGGAGGGAACACCGGGGAGCTGTTTTTT.